A selection of T cell receptor beta chains follows, all from one sample in a study of CD8+CD57+ T cells in acquired aplastic anemia. TCRdb reprocessed the reads via MiXCR and lists one record per CDR3 protein. The sample lists hundreds of thousands of distinct CDR3 sequences, around 72% seen once, with more than 3.5% in the top ten. Material: sorted CD4+, CD8+, or CD8+CD57+ T cells (not recorded which) from PBMCs. Receptor source: a human donor in good health, serving as a control. Both conserved end residues are part of each CDR3. D genes are given only for firm matches. Clone size is not always given. Where it is, it says once, few, many or a class for expanded clones.

D gene	clone size	V gene	J gene	CDR3 protein	CDR3 DNA
NA	NA	TRBV25-1	TRBJ1-1	CASSEGRLQAFF	TGTGCCAGCAGTGAAGGTCGGCTCCAAGCTTTCTTT
NA	NA	TRBV7-2	TRBJ2-1	CASSMLQTQETQHF	TGTGCCAGCAGCATGCTGCAGACTCAAGAGACCCAGCACTTC
NA	many	TRBV2	TRBJ2-3	CASSKDSIPHDTQYF	TGTGCCAGCAGCAAGGACTCCATCCCACACGATACGCAGTATTTT
NA	NA	TRBV10-3	TRBJ1-5	CAVMPGVGVNQPQHF	TGTGCAGTCATGCCTGGGGTGGGGGTGAATCAGCCCCAGCATTTT
NA	NA	TRBV19	TRBJ2-7	CASTSTGAQYF	TGTGCCAGCACCTCGACGGGGGCGCAGTACTTC
NA	NA	TRBV9	TRBJ2-2	CASSRQAGMAGKLFF	TGTGCCAGCAGCCGCCAGGCGGGTATGGCCGGAAAGCTGTTTTTT
NA	NA	TRBV7-4	TRBJ2-3	CASSFGAVVDEHSQYF	TGTGCCAGCAGCTTCGGGGCGGTTGTGGATGAACACTCACAGTATTTT
NA	NA	TRBV2	TRBJ1-6	CASSDQGLDNSPLHF	TGTGCCAGCAGTGACCAGGGATTGGATAATTCACCCCTCCACTTT
NA	many	TRBV7-9	TRBJ1-1	CASSSRAEAFF	TGTGCCAGCAGCTCTCGGGCAGAAGCTTTCTTT
NA	few	TRBV30	TRBJ2-1	CAWSVWSAHNEQFF	TGTGCCTGGAGTGTATGGTCCGCCCACAATGAGCAGTTCTTC
NA	many	TRBV20-1	TRBJ1-5	CSANGRGSNQPQHF	TGCAGTGCCAACGGTAGGGGTTCAAATCAGCCCCAGCATTTT
NA	NA	TRBV9	TRBJ2-2	CASSTRVDTGELFF	TGTGCCAGCAGCACAAGGGTAGACACCGGGGAGCTGTTTTTT
NA	many	TRBV7-2	TRBJ1-6	CASSLEGLNSPLHF	TGTGCCAGCAGCTTAGAAGGGTTGAATTCACCCCTCCACTTT
NA	NA	TRBV2	TRBJ1-2	CASSPGQIYGYTF	TGTGCCAGCAGTCCTGGACAGATCTATGGCTACACCTTC
NA	NA	TRBV9	TRBJ2-7	CASSFYEKCF	TGCGCCAGCAGCTTCTACGAGAAGTGCTTC
NA	NA	TRBV7-3	TRBJ1-4	CASSSRRWAEKLFF	TGTGCCAGCAGCTCGAGACGGTGGGCAGAAAAGCTGTTTTTT
NA	many	TRBV20-1	TRBJ2-1	CSARDLLSRNWGEQFF	TGCAGTGCTAGAGATCTTCTCTCTAGGAATTGGGGTGAGCAGTTCTTC
TRBD2	NA	TRBV10-3	TRBJ2-3	CAISVRAGAPDTQYF	TGTGCCATCAGTGTACGAGCGGGGGCCCCAGATACGCAGTATTTT
NA	NA	TRBV20-1	TRBJ1-2	CSASSTLGSGYTF	TGCAGTGCTAGTTCTACCTTGGGCTCCGGCTACACCTTC
NA	NA	TRBV29-1	TRBJ2-1	CSATINADAQFF	TGCAGCGCGACAATAAACGCAGATGCGCAGTTTTTC
TRBD1	NA	TRBV7-6	TRBJ2-7	CASSDIRGQGWFEQYF	TGTGCCAGCAGCGACATACGGGGACAGGGTTGGTTCGAGCAGTACTTC
TRBD1	NA	TRBV7-2	TRBJ2-1	CASRVTGTGNTIYF	TGTGCCAGCAGAGTGACAGGGACGGGAAACACCATATATTTC
NA	NA	TRBV11-2	TRBJ2-3	CDSSRTGGGTDTQYF	TGTGACAGCAGCAGGACTGGCGGGGGCACAGATACGCAGTATTTT
TRBD1	NA	TRBV20-1	TRBJ2-7	CSARDGTGGDF	TGCAGTGCTAGAGATGGGACAGGTGGGGACTTC
NA	many	TRBV5-1	TRBJ2-3	CASSLQGTDTQYF	TGTGCCAGTAGCCTACAGGGAACAGATACGCAGTATTTT
NA	NA	TRBV5-6	TRBJ2-7	CASSPSRGGNYEQYF	TGTGCCAGCAGCCCGTCGAGGGGCGGAAACTACGAGCAGTACTTC
NA	NA	TRBV9	TRBJ2-7	CASSGGGALYEQYF	TGTGCCAGCAGCGGGGGGGGGGCACTCTACGAGCAGTACTTC
TRBD1	NA	TRBV11-2	TRBJ1-1	CASSPIPGQANTEAFF	TGTGCCAGCAGCCCAATACCGGGACAGGCGAACACTGAAGCTTTCTTT
TRBD1	many	TRBV12-3/TRBV12-4	TRBJ1-5	CASLGDRDSNQPQHF	TGTGCCAGCCTAGGGGACAGGGATAGCAATCAGCCCCAGCATTTT